Listed below are T cell receptor beta chains from one sample, sequenced in a study. TCRdb re-called the RT-PCR reads with MiXCR, one entry per CDR3 protein. The sample consists of approximately 720,000 distinct CDR3 sequences, approximately 15% of them appearing once. Sequencing was done on a sample of memory CD4+ T cells from blood. All receptors come from a female donor in good health, serving as a healthy control. Each CDR3 is given without its conserved first and last residue. Fields, in order: V gene, J gene, CDR3 protein.

>TRBV4-1|TRBJ2-1
ASSQESIAGDFEQF
>TRBV6-1|TRBJ1-5
ASSWDLYSNQPQH
>TRBV5-4|TRBJ1-5
ASSWGQSDQPQH
>TRBV28|TRBJ2-1
ASSSGVGEQF
>TRBV7-2|TRBJ1-2
ASSFGRGAYGYT
>TRBV28|TRBJ1-2
ASSPQSWGAYYGYT
>TRBV6-2/TRBV6-3|TRBJ2-2
ASSYSTPTGELF
>TRBV5-4|TRBJ2-3
ASSLYNRASSTDTQY
>TRBV6-2/TRBV6-3|TRBJ2-7
ASSRTSGYYEQY
>TRBV4-3|TRBJ2-3
ASSQGGGADTQY
>TRBV4-3|TRBJ2-3
ASSQDTSTQY
>TRBV2|TRBJ1-2
ASSVTTGNGYT
>TRBV5-4|TRBJ2-7
ASSPGTRRGEQY
>TRBV5-1|TRBJ2-1
ASSYTGDSSYNEQF
>TRBV2|TRBJ1-6
ASSRGRPYNSPLH
>TRBV7-8|TRBJ1-5
ASSPSGAPTGSNQPQH
>TRBV5-1|TRBJ2-5
ASSAGTGEETQY
>TRBV5-1|TRBJ1-1
ASSGLETQATEAF
>TRBV11-2|TRBJ2-1
ASSFGGGRSYNEQF
>TRBV7-9|TRBJ1-2
ASSLDQSFYGYT
>TRBV6-5|TRBJ1-5
ASSRDRGVGQPQH
>TRBV28|TRBJ2-5
ASSSGAGAETQY